This paragraph reports one T cell receptor (beta chain). The antigen is not known. No conserved phenylalanine or tryptophan is present at the end of the CDR3, so a read error is the likely explanation. This entry is derived from a study of T cell repertoires in cytomegalovirus infection. In the study overall: Through public TCR beta signatures, both CMV infection and matching HLA type were indicated. Broader study findings: Clonotype analysis showed dominance of the ex vivo response by HLA-C-restricted CMV-specific TCR beta clonotypes. Pooled public TCR beta family frequency picked out CMV carriers with the relevant HLA.

Each CDR3 protein gets one entry after TCRdb re-called the reads with MiXCR. The sample includes roughly 7,900 distinct CDR3 sequences, approximately 58% of them seen just once. Germline CDR1 reads MNHEY; CDR2 reads SMNVEV (reference sequence). This CDR3 has 19 amino acids. The TCR originated in a human donor in good health (CMV status not recorded). Some clones in this sample may be carry-over from other donors' samples. This chain joins TRBV27 and TRBJ2-1; D unclear. The source material was PBMCs, sequenced either directly or after in vitro stimulation (not recorded which). The CDR3 nucleotides are TGTGCCAGCAGCCCACTATCGGATGTAAAGATGAGCTCCTACAATGCGCAGTTCGTC. Encoded protein: CASSPLSDVKMSSYNAQFV.